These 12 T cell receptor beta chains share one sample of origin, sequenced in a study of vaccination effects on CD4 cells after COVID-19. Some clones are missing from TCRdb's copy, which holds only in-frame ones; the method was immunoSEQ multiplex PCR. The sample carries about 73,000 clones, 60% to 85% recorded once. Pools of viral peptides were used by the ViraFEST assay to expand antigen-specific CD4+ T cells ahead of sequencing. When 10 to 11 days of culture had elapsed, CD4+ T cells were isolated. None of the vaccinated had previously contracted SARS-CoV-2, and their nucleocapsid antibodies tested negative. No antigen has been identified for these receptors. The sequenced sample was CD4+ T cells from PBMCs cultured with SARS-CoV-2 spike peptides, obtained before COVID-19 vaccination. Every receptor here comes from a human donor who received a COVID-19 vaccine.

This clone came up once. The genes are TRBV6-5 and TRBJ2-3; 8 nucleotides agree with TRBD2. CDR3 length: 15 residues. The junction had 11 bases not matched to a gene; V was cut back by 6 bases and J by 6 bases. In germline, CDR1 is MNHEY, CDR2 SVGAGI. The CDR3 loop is CASSPAGGIVDTQYF. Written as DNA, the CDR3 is TGTGCCAGCAGCCCGGCGGGGGGTATCGTGGATACGCAGTATTTT.

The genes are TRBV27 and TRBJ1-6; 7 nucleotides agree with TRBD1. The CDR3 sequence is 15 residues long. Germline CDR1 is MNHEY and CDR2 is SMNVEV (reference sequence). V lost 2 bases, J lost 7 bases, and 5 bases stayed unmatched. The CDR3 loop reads CASSLRGTANSPLHF. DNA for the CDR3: TGTGCCAGCAGTTTAAGGGGGACAGCGAATTCACCCCTCCACTTT.

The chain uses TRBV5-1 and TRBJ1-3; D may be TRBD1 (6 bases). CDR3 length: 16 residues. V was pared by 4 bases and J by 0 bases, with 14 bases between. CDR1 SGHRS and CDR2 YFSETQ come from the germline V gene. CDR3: CASSERSDSSGNTIYF. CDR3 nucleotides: TGCGCCAGCAGCGAGCGATCGGACAGCTCTGGAAACACCATATATTTT.

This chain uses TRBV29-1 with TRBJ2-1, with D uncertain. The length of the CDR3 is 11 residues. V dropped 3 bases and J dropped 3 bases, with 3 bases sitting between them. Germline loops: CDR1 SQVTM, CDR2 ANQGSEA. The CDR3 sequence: CSVDSYNEQFF. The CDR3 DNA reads TGCAGCGTTGACAGCTACAATGAGCAGTTCTTC.

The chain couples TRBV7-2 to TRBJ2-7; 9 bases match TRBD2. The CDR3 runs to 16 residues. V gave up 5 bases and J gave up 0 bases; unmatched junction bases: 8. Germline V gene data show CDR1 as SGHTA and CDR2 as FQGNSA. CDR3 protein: CASSMSGTSLSYEQYV. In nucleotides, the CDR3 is TGTGCCAGCAGCATGTCCGGGACTAGCCTCTCCTACGAGCAGTACGTC.

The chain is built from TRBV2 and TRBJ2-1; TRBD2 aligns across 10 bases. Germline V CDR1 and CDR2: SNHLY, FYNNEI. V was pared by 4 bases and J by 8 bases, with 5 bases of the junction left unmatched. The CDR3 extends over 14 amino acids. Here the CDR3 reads CASSVTSGVDEQFF. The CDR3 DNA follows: TGTGCCAGCAGTGTTACTAGCGGGGTCGATGAGCAGTTCTTC. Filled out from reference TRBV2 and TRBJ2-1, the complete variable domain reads EPEVTQTPSHQVTQMGQEVILRCVPISNHLYFYWYRQILGQKVEFLVSFYNNEISEKSEIFDDQFSVERPDGSNFTLKIRSTKLEDSAMYFCASSVTSGVDEQFFGPGTRLTVL.

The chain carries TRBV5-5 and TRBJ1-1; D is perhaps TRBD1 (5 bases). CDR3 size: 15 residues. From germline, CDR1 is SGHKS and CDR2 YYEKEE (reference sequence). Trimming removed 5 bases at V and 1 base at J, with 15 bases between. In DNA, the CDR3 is TGTGCCAGCAGTTTCGGAGGGACGGGGAACACTGAAGCTTTCTTT. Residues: CASSFGGTGNTEAFF.

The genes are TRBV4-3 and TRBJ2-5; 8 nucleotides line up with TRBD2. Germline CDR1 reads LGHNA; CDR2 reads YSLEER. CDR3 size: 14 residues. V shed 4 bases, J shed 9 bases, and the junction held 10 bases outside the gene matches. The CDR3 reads CASSPTGTSPAQYF. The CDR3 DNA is TGCGCCAGCAGCCCCACTGGGACTAGTCCGGCCCAGTACTTC.

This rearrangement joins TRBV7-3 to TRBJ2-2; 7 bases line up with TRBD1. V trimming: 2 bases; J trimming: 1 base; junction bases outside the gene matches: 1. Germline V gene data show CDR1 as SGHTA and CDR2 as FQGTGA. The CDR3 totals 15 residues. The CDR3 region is CASSLRDRNTGELFF. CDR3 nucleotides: TGTGCCAGCAGCTTACGGGACAGGAACACCGGGGAGCTGTTTTTT.

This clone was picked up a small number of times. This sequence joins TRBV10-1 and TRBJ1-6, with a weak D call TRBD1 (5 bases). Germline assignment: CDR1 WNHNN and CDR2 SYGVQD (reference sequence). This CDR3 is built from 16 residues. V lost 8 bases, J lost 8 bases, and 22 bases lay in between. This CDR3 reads CASLGRREGMDSPLHF. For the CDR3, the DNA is TGCGCCAGCCTGGGGAGGCGAGAGGGGATGGATTCACCCCTCCACTTT.

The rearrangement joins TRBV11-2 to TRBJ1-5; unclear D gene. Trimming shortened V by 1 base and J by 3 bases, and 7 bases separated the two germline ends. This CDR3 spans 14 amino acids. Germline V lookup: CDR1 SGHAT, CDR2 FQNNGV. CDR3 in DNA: TGTGCCAGCAGCTTAGGGCAGAACAATCAGCCCCAGCATTTT. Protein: CASSLGQNNQPQHF.

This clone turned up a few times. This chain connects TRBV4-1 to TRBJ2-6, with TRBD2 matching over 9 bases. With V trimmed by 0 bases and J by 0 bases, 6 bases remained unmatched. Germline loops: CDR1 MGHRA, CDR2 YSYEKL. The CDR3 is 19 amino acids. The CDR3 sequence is CASSQEKQAGGSGANVLTF. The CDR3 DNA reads TGCGCCAGCAGCCAAGAGAAACAAGCGGGGGGCTCTGGGGCCAACGTCCTGACTTTC.